This entry concerns a single T cell receptor beta chain. Data came from immunoSEQ multiplex PCR; TCRdb stores just in-frame clones and leaves some out. The table has 140,000 or so clones, roughly 94% seen once; the top ten hold approximately 15%. The data were obtained in a study of control samples from healthy donors and cancer patients. This CDR3 has 16 amino acids. Trimming at V came to 2 bases and at J to 2 bases, leaving 3 bases not matched to a gene. CDR1 and CDR2 (germline): SGHAT, FQNNGV. The chain links TRBV11-2 to TRBJ2-5, with TRBD2 identical over 12 bases. The sequenced sample was PBMCs. This TCR came from a man between 60 and 75 years old with colorectal cancer. The CDR3 spells CASSLRTSGTQETQYF. CDR3 nucleotide sequence: TGTGCCAGCAGCTTACGGACTAGCGGGACTCAAGAGACCCAGTACTTC. The full variable domain, completed using reference TRBV11-2 and TRBJ2-5, is EAGVAQSPRYKIIEKRQSVAFWCNPISGHATLYWYQQILGQGPKLLIQFQNNGVVDDSQLPKDRFSAERLKGVDSTLKIQPAKLEDSAVYLCASSLRTSGTQETQYFGPGTRLLVL.